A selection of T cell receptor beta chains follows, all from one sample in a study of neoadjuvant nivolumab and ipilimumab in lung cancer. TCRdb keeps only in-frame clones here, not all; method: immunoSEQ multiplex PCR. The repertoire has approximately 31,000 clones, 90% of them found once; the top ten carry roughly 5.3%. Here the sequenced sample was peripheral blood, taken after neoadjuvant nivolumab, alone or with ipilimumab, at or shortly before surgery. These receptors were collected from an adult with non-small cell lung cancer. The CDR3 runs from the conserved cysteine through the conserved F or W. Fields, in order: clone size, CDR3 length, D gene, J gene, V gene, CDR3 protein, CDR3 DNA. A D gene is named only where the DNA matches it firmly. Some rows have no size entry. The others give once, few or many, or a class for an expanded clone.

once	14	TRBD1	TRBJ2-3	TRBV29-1	CSVAGTENTDTQYF	TGCAGCGTTGCAGGGACAGAAAACACAGATACGCAGTATTTT
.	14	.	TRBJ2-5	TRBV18	CASSPFSDVETQYF	TGTGCCAGCTCACCATTCTCGGACGTAGAGACCCAGTACTTC
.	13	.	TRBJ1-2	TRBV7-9	CASSLQGFYGYTF	TGTGCCAGCAGCTTACAGGGCTTCTATGGCTACACCTTC
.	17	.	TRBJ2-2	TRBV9	CASSVGYGEETTGELFF	TGTGCCAGCAGCGTAGGGTACGGGGAGGAAACTACCGGGGAGCTGTTTTTT
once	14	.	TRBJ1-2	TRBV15	CATSREVANYGYTF	TGTGCCACCAGCAGAGAGGTGGCTAACTATGGCTACACCTTC
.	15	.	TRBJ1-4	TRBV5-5	CASSLDSGSNEKLFF	TGTGCCAGCAGCTTGGATTCAGGGAGTAATGAAAAACTGTTTTTT
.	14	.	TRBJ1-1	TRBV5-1	CASSLITSSSEAFF	TGCGCCAGCAGCTTGATCACGTCATCCTCTGAAGCTTTCTTT
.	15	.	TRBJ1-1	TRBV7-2	CASSFQGRRNTEAFF	TGTGCCAGCAGCTTTCAGGGGCGGAGAAACACTGAAGCTTTCTTT
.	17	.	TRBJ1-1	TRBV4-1	CASSQDRMMGIQAEAFF	TGCGCCAGCAGCCAAGATCGTATGATGGGGATTCAGGCTGAAGCTTTCTTT
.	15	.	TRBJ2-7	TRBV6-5	CASSYSPARGREQYF	TGTGCCAGCAGTTACTCTCCAGCGAGGGGTCGCGAGCAGTACTTC
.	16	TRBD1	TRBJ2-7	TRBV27	CASSSLRQGPPYEQYF	TGTGCCAGCAGTTCCTTAAGACAGGGTCCTCCCTACGAGCAGTACTTC
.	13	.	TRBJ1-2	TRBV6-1	CASSLRGFDGYTF	TGTGCCAGCAGCCTTAGGGGCTTTGATGGCTACACCTTC
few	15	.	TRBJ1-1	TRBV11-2	CASSLTATMNTEAFF	TGTGCCAGCAGCTTGACGGCCACGATGAACACTGAAGCTTTCTTT
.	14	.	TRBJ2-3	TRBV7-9	CASSSQGIMDTQYF	TGTGCCAGCAGCTCGCAGGGGATTATGGATACGCAGTATTTT
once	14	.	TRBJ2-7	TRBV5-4	CASSLPDHSYEQYF	TGTGCCAGCAGCTTGCCGGATCACTCCTACGAGCAGTACTTC
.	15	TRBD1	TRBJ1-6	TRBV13	CASSLGTGGNSPLHF	TGTGCCAGCAGCTTAGGGACAGGGGGTAATTCACCCCTCCACTTT
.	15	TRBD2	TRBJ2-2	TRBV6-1	CATLRGVAGTGELFF	TGTGCCACTCTTCGAGGGGTAGCGGGGACCGGGGAGCTGTTTTTT
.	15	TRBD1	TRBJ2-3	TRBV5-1	CASSLQGVDTDTQYF	TGCGCCAGCAGCTTGCAGGGGGTGGACACAGATACGCAGTATTTT
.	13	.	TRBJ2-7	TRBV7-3	CASSPGPTGQQYF	TGTGCCAGCAGCCCTGGGCCTACAGGCCAGCAGTACTTC
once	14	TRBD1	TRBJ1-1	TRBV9	CASSAGQGNTEAFF	TGTGCCAGCAGCGCGGGACAGGGTAACACTGAAGCTTTCTTT
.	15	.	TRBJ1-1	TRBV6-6	CASSYIRGANTEAFF	TGTGCCAGCAGTTACATCCGGGGCGCTAACACTGAAGCTTTCTTT
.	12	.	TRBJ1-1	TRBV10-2	CASTIGDTEAFF	TGCGCCAGCACGATTGGGGACACTGAAGCTTTCTTT
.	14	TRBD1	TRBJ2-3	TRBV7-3	CASSSGQGSDTQYF	TGTGCCAGCAGCTCCGGACAGGGATCAGATACGCAGTATTTT
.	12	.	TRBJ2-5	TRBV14	CASSRAVETQYF	TGTGCCAGCAGTCGGGCCGTCGAGACCCAGTACTTC
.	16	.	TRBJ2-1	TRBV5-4	CASSLEPGRDLNEQFF	TGTGCCAGCAGCTTGGAACCGGGACGGGACCTCAATGAGCAGTTCTTC
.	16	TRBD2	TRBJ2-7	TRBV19	CASSMLGGGNSYEQYF	TGTGCCAGTAGTATGCTCGGCGGGGGGAACTCCTACGAGCAGTACTTC
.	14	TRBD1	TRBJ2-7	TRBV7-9	CASSLGRTGDEQYF	TGTGCCAGCAGCTTAGGCAGGACAGGGGACGAGCAGTACTTC
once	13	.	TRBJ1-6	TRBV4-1	CASKTPGNSPLHF	TGCGCCAGCAAGACCCCCGGTAATTCACCCCTCCACTTT
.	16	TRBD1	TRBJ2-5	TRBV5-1	CASSLRGQGASETQYF	TGCGCCAGCAGCTTGAGGGGACAGGGGGCATCGGAGACCCAGTACTTC
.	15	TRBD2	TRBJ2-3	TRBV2	CASSNPGLGTDTQYF	TGTGCCAGCAGCAACCCGGGACTAGGCACAGATACGCAGTATTTT
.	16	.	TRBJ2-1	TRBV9	CASSVGIEQSYNEQFF	TGTGCCAGCAGCGTAGGAATTGAACAGTCCTACAATGAGCAGTTCTTC
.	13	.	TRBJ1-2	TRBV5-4	CASSPRTVYGYTF	TGTGCCAGCAGCCCACGGACAGTTTATGGCTACACCTTC
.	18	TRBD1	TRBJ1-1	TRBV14	CASSSLRQGASGNTEAFF	TGTGCCAGCAGCTCCCTTCGACAGGGGGCTTCCGGGAACACTGAAGCTTTCTTT
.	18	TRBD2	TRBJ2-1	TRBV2	CASSELAGGESSYNEQFF	TGTGCCAGCAGTGAACTAGCGGGGGGTGAGAGCTCCTACAATGAGCAGTTCTTC
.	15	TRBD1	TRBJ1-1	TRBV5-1	CASSPSGQGNTEAFF	TGCGCCAGCAGCCCCTCGGGACAGGGAAACACTGAAGCTTTCTTT
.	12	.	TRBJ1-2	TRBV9	CASSVTNYGYTF	TGTGCCAGCAGCGTGACCAACTATGGCTACACCTTC
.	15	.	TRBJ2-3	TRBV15	CATSRDNSRTDTQYF	TGTGCCACCAGCAGAGATAATAGTCGCACAGATACGCAGTATTTT
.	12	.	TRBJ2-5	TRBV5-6	CASSYPGETQYF	TGTGCCAGCAGCTATCCCGGGGAGACCCAGTACTTC
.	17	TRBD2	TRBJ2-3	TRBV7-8	CASSEGSGGPSTDTQYF	TGTGCCAGCAGCGAGGGTAGCGGGGGACCTAGCACAGATACGCAGTATTTT
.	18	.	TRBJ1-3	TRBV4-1	CASSQEGRIRISGNTIYF	TGCGCCAGCAGCCAAGAGGGCCGTATTAGGATTTCTGGAAACACCATATATTTT
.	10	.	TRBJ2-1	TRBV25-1	CASRRNEQFF	TGTGCCAGCCGGAGGAATGAGCAGTTCTTC
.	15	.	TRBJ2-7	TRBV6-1	CASSDLSRLAYEQYF	TGTGCCAGCAGTGATCTCAGCCGATTAGCTTACGAGCAGTACTTC